The 19 T cell receptor beta chains given below trace back to one sample, sequenced in a study of blood T cell repertoires in COVID-19. Sequenced by immunoSEQ multiplex PCR; TCRdb stores in-frame clones only, minus some. The table has about 330,000 clones, approximately 88% seen once. Sequences were obtained from PBMCs or T cells enriched from blood (not recorded which). The origin of the receptors is a young man who had recovered from COVID-19.

The CDR3 is CASSHQNTGELFF. CDR3 sequence (DNA): TGTGCCAGCAGTCATCAGAACACCGGGGAGCTGTTTTTT. The gene calls are TRBV5-4 and TRBJ2-2; D is undetermined. Germline V gene data show CDR1 as SGHNT and CDR2 as YYREEE (reference sequence). The length of the CDR3 is 13 residues. V was trimmed by 5 bases and J by 1 base, leaving 6 bases between them.

This chain links TRBV7-9 with TRBJ1-5, with a tentative D call TRBD1 (6 bases). The germline V and J ends were trimmed by 4 bases and 4 bases, with 11 bases remaining between them. Germline V lookup: CDR1 SEHNR, CDR2 FQNEAQ (reference sequence). This CDR3 comprises 14 residues. The chain's CDR3 is CASSSVQGNQPQHF. The CDR3 DNA reads TGTGCCAGCAGCTCCGTCCAGGGGAATCAGCCCCAGCATTTT.

This chain joins TRBV5-4 and TRBJ2-6, with TRBD2 identical over 7 bases. CDR1 and CDR2 (germline): SGHNT, YYREEE (reference sequence). The CDR3 runs to 18 residues. The V and J ends lost 4 bases and 2 bases, in that order; junction bases with no gene match: 12. The DNA for the CDR3 is TGTGCCAGCAGCCCCGGGGGTGGGGAGGGGCCTGGGGCCAACGTCCTGACTTTC. The encoded protein is CASSPGGGEGPGANVLTF.

The CDR3: CASRNQGSSEAFF. CDR3 DNA: TGCGCCAGCAGGAACCAGGGGTCCTCTGAAGCTTTCTTT. The V gene is TRBV5-1, the J gene TRBJ1-1, with D perhaps matching TRBD1 (6 bases). Deletions cut 5 bases from V and 6 bases from J, with 14 bases between. The CDR3 runs 13 residues. The germline V gene encodes CDR1 SGHRS and CDR2 YFSETQ.

There are a few counts of this clone. The chain is built from TRBV28 and TRBJ2-7; weak D call: TRBD1 (5 bases). The V gene's germline CDR1 is MDHEN and CDR2 SYDVKM. The CDR3 runs 12 residues. V was pared by 6 bases and J by 4 bases, with 10 bases between. The CDR3 loop is CASSVRGYEQYF. CDR3 sequence (DNA): TGTGCCAGCAGCGTAAGGGGATACGAGCAGTACTTC.

This clone was seen just once. The gene calls are TRBV6-5 and TRBJ1-2, with 7 bases aligning to TRBD1. After removal of 6 bases from V and 6 bases from J, the junction contained 10 bases not matched to a gene. Per germline, CDR1 MNHEY and CDR2 SVGAGI. There are 14 residues in the CDR3. The CDR3 spells CASRVNRDSHGYTF. CDR3 sequence (DNA): TGTGCCAGCAGAGTAAACCGGGACAGTCATGGCTACACCTTC.

The chain links TRBV14 to TRBJ1-2; 10 nucleotides line up with TRBD1. CDR1 is SGHDN, CDR2 FVKESK, per germline. The CDR3 runs to 15 residues. The V gene end was trimmed by 2 bases and the J gene end by 7 bases; junction bases not matched to a gene: 7. The CDR3 sequence is CASSQLRTGGVGYTF. DNA of the CDR3: TGTGCCAGCAGCCAACTAAGGACAGGGGGAGTTGGCTACACCTTC. Full variable domain (remainder filled in from reference TRBV14 and TRBJ1-2): EAGVTQFPSHSVIEKGQTVTLRCDPISGHDNLYWYRRVMGKEIKFLLHFVKESKQDESGMPNNRFLAERTGGTYSTLKVQPAELEDSGVYFCASSQLRTGGVGYTFGSGTRLTVV.

This chain uses TRBV30 with TRBJ1-4; D may be TRBD1 (5 bases). Germline CDR1 reads GTSNPN; CDR2 reads SVGIG (reference sequence). The CDR3 spans 14 residues. V lost 2 bases and J 4 bases, leaving 11 bases between the germline ends. The CDR3 protein is CAWSLDGGNEKLFF. CDR3 sequence (DNA): TGTGCCTGGAGTCTGGACGGGGGTAATGAAAAACTGTTTTTT.

This chain uses TRBV6-5 with TRBJ1-1; 10 bases fit TRBD1. This CDR3 contains 15 residues. CDR1 is MNHEY and CDR2 is SVGAGI in the germline V gene. The J segment lost 3 bases and the V segment lost 7 bases, leaving 8 bases of the junction unmatched. The CDR3, as DNA: TGTGCCAGCACCGACCTTGGGACAGGGGACACTGAAGCTTTCTTT. Its translation is CASTDLGTGDTEAFF.

This clone was found once. This rearrangement joins TRBV19 to TRBJ2-1, with 9 bases lining up with TRBD1. The junction had 8 bases not matched to a gene; V was cut back by 3 bases and J by 8 bases. Per the germline V gene, CDR1 is LNHDA and CDR2 is SQIVND (reference sequence). The length of the CDR3 is 15 residues. CDR3 in DNA: TGTGCCAGTAGTATGTTCGGACAGGGGAGGGATGAGCAGTTCTTC. This codes for CASSMFGQGRDEQFF.

The V and J genes are TRBV7-2 and TRBJ2-3; TRBD2 agrees at 16 bases. Germline V gene lookup returns CDR1 SGHTA and CDR2 FQGNSA. Trimming took 2 bases from V and 4 from J; bases not matched to a gene: 6. This CDR3 is built from 18 residues. The CDR3 nucleotides are TGTGCCAGCAGCTTAAAGTTGGGACTAGCGGGGGGGCCAGATACGCAGTATTTT. This translates into CASSLKLGLAGGPDTQYF.

The gene calls are TRBV7-9 and TRBJ2-5, with TRBD2 identical over 9 bases. The trim removed 1 base at V and 6 bases at J, leaving 3 bases unmatched. This CDR3 is 14 amino acids long. Germline V gives CDR1 SEHNR, CDR2 FQNEAQ (reference sequence). The CDR3 DNA reads TGTGCCAGCAGCTTAGGCGGGGGGGCACAGACCCAGTACTTC. Amino acid sequence: CASSLGGGAQTQYF.

The gene calls are TRBV28 and TRBJ2-7; no definite D call. The germline V gene has CDR1 MDHEN and CDR2 SYDVKM. There are 16 residues in the CDR3. V lost 4 bases and J 0 bases, leaving 16 bases between the germline ends. The CDR3 sequence is CASSSPVSFSSYEQYF. The CDR3 coding sequence is TGTGCCAGCAGTTCACCAGTCTCATTCAGCTCCTACGAGCAGTACTTC.

This chain joins TRBV30 and TRBJ1-5, with TRBD1 matching 9 bases. CDR1 is GTSNPN, CDR2 SVGIG, per germline (reference sequence). The CDR3 is made up of 17 amino acids. With 3 bases clipped from V and 2 bases from J, the junction kept 11 bases outside the gene matches. DNA for the CDR3: TGTGCCTGGAGCCGCAAAGACAGGGGGAAGGGCAATCAGCCCCAGCATTTT. As protein: CAWSRKDRGKGNQPQHF.

The chain carries TRBV27 and TRBJ2-5; tentatively, D is TRBD1 (6 bases). Trimming stripped 9 bases from V and 3 bases from J, with 14 bases between. The CDR3 is made up of 13 amino acids. CDR1 and CDR2 from the germline V gene are MNHEY and SMNVEV (reference sequence). Written as DNA, the CDR3 is TGTGCCAGTTCCGACAGGACGAAAGAGACCCAGTACTTC. It yields the protein CASSDRTKETQYF.

The chain links TRBV19 to TRBJ2-7; 9 bases agree with TRBD1. Losses at the gene ends were 3 bases for V and 6 bases for J; bases not matched to a gene: 6. The germline V gene encodes CDR1 LNHDA and CDR2 SQIVND (reference sequence). This CDR3 region has 14 residues. This CDR3 reads CASSITGGYGEQYF. The CDR3 DNA is TGTGCCAGTAGTATTACAGGGGGCTATGGCGAGCAGTACTTC.

This clone was found a few times. The chain is built from TRBV7-7 and TRBJ2-2, with 7 nucleotides matching TRBD1. This CDR3 has 15 amino acids. The germline CDR1 and CDR2 sequences are SSHAT and FNYEAQ (reference sequence). J was trimmed by 0 bases and V by 7 bases; bases with no gene match: 5. In DNA, the CDR3 is TGTGCCAGCAAGAAAGGACAGGCGAACACCGGGGAGCTGTTTTTT. It codes for CASKKGQANTGELFF. The entire variable domain, with the rest obtained from reference TRBV7-7 and TRBJ2-2, is as follows: GAGVSQSPRYKVTKRGQDVTLRCDPISSHATLYWYQQALGQGPEFLTYFNYEAQPDKSGLPSDRFSAERPEGSISTLTIQRTEQRDSAMYRCASKKGQANTGELFFGEGSRLTVL.

The rearrangement links TRBV15 to TRBJ2-3; 11 bases are shared with TRBD2. Germline CDR1 and CDR2: LNHNV and YYDKDF (reference sequence). There are 16 residues in the CDR3. J gave up 1 base and V 1 base, and 1 base lay outside the gene matches. The CDR3 region is CATSRVAGGGTDTQYF. In nucleotides, the CDR3 is TGTGCCACCAGCAGAGTAGCGGGGGGGGGCACAGATACGCAGTATTTT.

Written as DNA, the CDR3 is TGCGCCAGCAGCCAAACCAACAGTGGCACCGGGGAGCTGTTTTTT. Translating it yields CASSQTNSGTGELFF. This chain links TRBV4-1 with TRBJ2-2; D gene uncertain. CDR1 is MGHRA and CDR2 is YSYEKL in the germline V gene. Trimming took 2 bases from V and 4 from J, leaving 11 bases between them. The CDR3 is 15 residues long.